This T cell receptor beta chain stems from a study of shared clonotypes between healthy human individuals. About the study: Three CD4 naive, three CD4 memory, two CD8 naive and one CD8 memory plate were used per donor. The study's findings and limits: Sampling used blood alone; tissue repertoires probably differ.

V lost 2 bases, J lost 4 bases, and 13 bases lay in between. CDR3 length equals 15 residues. Germline-derived CDR1 and CDR2 are SGHNT and YENEEA. About this clone: What it binds is not known.

Sequencing used immunoSEQ multiplex PCR; TCRdb keeps in-frame clones, though not all of them. The table lists around 700,000 clones, roughly 70% of them singletons. The sequence derives from a woman in her thirties in good health. Sequenced sample: memory CD4+ T cells sorted from blood. Indicated subset: CD45RA-negative fraction. This rearrangement joins TRBV11-3 to TRBJ2-3; D not resolved. The CDR3 sequence: CASSLSTIGSDTQYF. The CDR3 coding sequence is TGTGCCAGCAGCTTAAGTACGATTGGGTCAGATACGCAGTATTTT.